This entry lists 21 T cell receptor beta chains sequenced from one sample in a study of control samples from healthy donors and cancer patients. The table came from immunoSEQ multiplex PCR; TCRdb's copy has only in-frame clones and leaves some out. The profile shows around 150,000 clones, roughly 94% of them singletons. The sample was PBMCs. Receptors originate from a man in his sixties with colorectal cancer.

The chain couples TRBV5-8 to TRBJ2-7, with 8 positions matching TRBD2. The ends lost 4 bases at V and 3 bases at J; junction bases unmatched: 9. This CDR3 has 15 residues. Germline V gives CDR1 SGHTS, CDR2 YDEGEE. Written as DNA, the CDR3 is TGTGCCAGCAGCCCCGGGGGGGGGATGAGCTACGAGCAGTACTTC. It specifies CASSPGGGMSYEQYF.

In its sample, this clone was seen once. This chain's CDR3 is CATSSFGQGFSGANVLTF. The DNA for the CDR3 is TGTGCCACCAGCAGTTTCGGACAGGGGTTCTCTGGGGCCAACGTCCTGACTTTC. The chain is built from TRBV15 and TRBJ2-6; TRBD1 aligns across 9 bases. Germline V CDR1 and CDR2: LNHNV, YYDKDF (reference sequence). V was clipped by 3 bases and J by 0 bases; unmatched bases: 6. CDR3 length equals 18 residues. The whole variable domain, filled in from reference TRBV15 and TRBJ2-6, reads DAMVIQNPRYQVTQFGKPVTLSCSQTLNHNVMYWYQQKSSQAPKLLFHYYDKDFNNEADTPDNFQSRRPNTSFCFLDIRSPGLGDTAMYLCATSSFGQGFSGANVLTFGAGSRLTVL.

V is TRBV30 and J is TRBJ2-3; 7 bases are a match to TRBD1. The CDR3 is made up of 14 amino acids. Germline-derived CDR1 and CDR2 are GTSNPN and SVGIG (reference sequence). Trimming cost V 1 base and J 0 bases; bases outside gene matches: 1. The CDR3 is CAWSGTGSTDTQYF. The CDR3 nucleotides are TGTGCCTGGAGTGGGACAGGAAGCACAGATACGCAGTATTTT. Based on the CDR3 plus reference TRBV30 and TRBJ2-3, the full variable domain is SQTIHQWPATLVQPVGSPLSLECTVEGTSNPNLYWYRQAAGRGLQLLFYSVGIGQISSEVPQNLSASRPQDRQFILSSKKLLLSDSGFYLCAWSGTGSTDTQYFGPGTRLTVL.

The rearrangement uses TRBV9 and TRBJ1-3, with D possibly matching TRBD1 (5 bases). The germline V gene encodes CDR1 SGDLS and CDR2 YYNGEE. Trimming shortened V by 0 bases and J by 4 bases, and 17 bases separated the two germline ends. The CDR3 has 17 amino acids. The CDR3 DNA sequence: TGTGCCAGCAGCGTAGCTACGTCGGCAGGGCGCGGAAACACCATATATTTT. Translation: CASSVATSAGRGNTIYF.

The chain links TRBV27 to TRBJ1-1, with 11 positions matching TRBD1. With 5 bases clipped from V and 3 bases from J, the junction kept 8 bases outside the gene matches. Germline V gene sequence: CDR1 MNHEY, CDR2 SMNVEV (reference sequence). The CDR3 is 16 amino acids. CDR3 nucleotide sequence: TGTGCCAGCAGTCTGCGGACAGGGGGCAAGGACACTGAAGCTTTCTTT. This codes for CASSLRTGGKDTEAFF.

This clone was counted once. This rearrangement joins TRBV19 to TRBJ1-5; tentatively, D is TRBD1 (6 bases). Germline lookup yields CDR1 LNHDA and CDR2 SQIVND (reference sequence). The CDR3 covers 14 residues. V was shortened by 5 bases and J by 4 bases, with 12 bases between the two germline ends. Here the CDR3 reads CASSRVGGNQPQHF. The CDR3 DNA reads TGTGCCAGTAGTCGCGTAGGGGGGAATCAGCCCCAGCATTTT.

This chain links TRBV19 with TRBJ1-2, with D tentatively TRBD1 (6 bases). From germline, CDR1 is LNHDA and CDR2 SQIVND (reference sequence). CDR3 size: 13 residues. V shed 5 bases and J shed 4 bases, with 11 bases lying between them. This CDR3 reads CASSYRALYGYTF. The CDR3 DNA is TGTGCCAGTAGTTACAGGGCCCTCTATGGCTACACCTTC.

J is TRBJ2-7 and V is TRBV7-8; D is uncertain. The CDR3 has 12 amino acids. Trimming took 5 bases from V and 4 from J, leaving 9 bases between them. The germline CDR1 and CDR2 sequences are SGHVS and FQNEAQ. CDR3 sequence: CASSLTEYEQYF. CDR3 bases: TGTGCCAGCAGCCTCACCGAGTACGAGCAGTACTTC.

V usage is TRBV5-1 and J usage is TRBJ1-6; possibly TRBD1 for D (5 bases). The V gene's germline CDR1 is SGHRS and CDR2 YFSETQ. Trimming stripped 0 bases from V and 9 bases from J, with 16 bases between. The CDR3 runs to 16 residues. The CDR3 protein is CASSLGLGGVISPLHF. CDR3 coding DNA: TGCGCCAGCAGCTTGGGTCTCGGAGGGGTTATTTCACCCCTCCACTTT. The variable domain in full, completed from reference TRBV5-1 and TRBJ1-6, reads KAGVTQTPRYLIKTRGQQVTLSCSPISGHRSVSWYQQTPGQGLQFLFEYFSETQRNKGNFPGRFSGRQFSNSRSEMNVSTLELGDSALYLCASSLGLGGVISPLHFGNGTRLTVT.

The count of this clone is one. This chain joins TRBV19 and TRBJ1-5; 7 bases match TRBD1. This CDR3 spans 12 amino acids. Germline assignment: CDR1 LNHDA and CDR2 SQIVND (reference sequence). Losses at the gene ends were 11 bases for V and 9 bases for J; bases not matched to a gene: 10. CDR3 DNA sequence: TGTGCCGTACAGGGGTCGGGTTGGCCCCAGCATTTT. Translated: CAVQGSGWPQHF.

This chain links TRBV10-3 with TRBJ2-7; D tentatively fits TRBD1 or TRBD2 (7 bases each). Germline CDR1 ENHRY, CDR2 SYGVKD. The CDR3 totals 14 residues. Trimming removed 8 bases at V and 5 bases at J, with 19 bases between. As DNA, the CDR3 is TGTGCCATCGGCGCCGGGGAGGGGGCGAACGAGCAGTACTTC. Protein: CAIGAGEGANEQYF.

The V call is TRBV5-1, the J call TRBJ1-6; a possible D gene is TRBD1 (6 bases). The length of the CDR3 is 17 residues. Per the germline V gene, CDR1 is SGHRS and CDR2 is YFSETQ. V shed 2 bases and J shed 4 bases, with 16 bases lying between them. The DNA of the CDR3 is TGCGCCAGCAGCTTCACAGGGTTCGGGGGTTATAATTCACCCCTCCACTTT. The encoded protein is CASSFTGFGGYNSPLHF.

A few counts support this clone. This chain uses TRBV4-1 with TRBJ1-1; weak D call: TRBD1 (5 bases). The CDR3 has 15 residues. V lost 4 bases, J lost 2 bases, and 14 bases lay in between. Germline lookup yields CDR1 MGHRA and CDR2 YSYEKL. The CDR3 region is CASSLVVGGNTEAFF. The DNA of the CDR3 is TGCGCCAGCAGCCTGGTGGTCGGGGGTAACACTGAAGCTTTCTTT.

The sample holds one count of this clone. The chain links TRBV19 to TRBJ1-3; no firm D call. In germline, CDR1 is LNHDA, CDR2 SQIVND (reference sequence). The germline V and J ends were trimmed by 5 bases and 4 bases, with 15 bases remaining between them. The CDR3 runs 15 residues. CDR3 in amino acids: CASSLSHNGGNTIYF. The CDR3 nucleotides are TGTGCCAGTAGTTTATCTCACAACGGAGGAAACACCATATATTTT.

The chain joins TRBV6-5 to TRBJ1-2; the match to TRBD1 covers 7 bases. Trimming removed 7 bases from V and 3 bases from J; junction bases left unmatched: 8. The CDR3 runs to 14 residues. Looked up from germline, CDR1 is MNHEY and CDR2 is SVGAGI. This CDR3 is CASILTGSYYGYTF. The CDR3 nucleotides read TGTGCCAGCATCCTGACAGGGAGCTACTATGGCTACACCTTC.

The rearrangement joins TRBV7-6 to TRBJ2-2; TRBD1 matches at 8 bases. The germline V gene encodes CDR1 SGHVS and CDR2 FNYEAQ. V lost 1 base to trimming and J lost 7 bases; unmatched junction nucleotides: 5. There are 15 residues in the CDR3. Here the CDR3 reads CASSLGTGRNGELFF. In DNA form, the CDR3 reads TGTGCCAGCAGCTTAGGGACAGGGAGGAACGGGGAGCTGTTTTTT.

The V gene is TRBV6-5, the J gene TRBJ1-4, with 8 nucleotides matching TRBD1. Germline V gene sequence: CDR1 MNHEY, CDR2 SVGAGI. This CDR3 spans 15 amino acids. The V gene end was trimmed by 6 bases and the J gene end by 7 bases; junction bases not matched to a gene: 10. CDR3 residues: CASSSAGGAGEKLFF. In DNA, the CDR3 is TGTGCCAGCAGCTCCGCAGGGGGCGCCGGTGAAAAACTGTTTTTT.

Note on this clone: The same CDR3 arises from other DNA sequences in this sample as well. The chain is built from TRBV7-2 and TRBJ2-3, with D unresolved. The V gene lost 2 bases and the J gene lost 0 bases, with 6 bases spanning the gap. The germline gives CDR1 SGHTA, CDR2 FQGNSA. The CDR3 extends over 14 amino acids. The CDR3 region has the DNA TGTGCCAGCAGCTTAAGGGCTAGCACAGATACGCAGTATTTT. It specifies CASSLRASTDTQYF.

The chain combines TRBV7-9 with TRBJ2-5; the D call may be TRBD1 or TRBD2 (5 bases each). Germline V gene data show CDR1 as SEHNR and CDR2 as FQNEAQ (reference sequence). Trimming removed 6 bases at V and 3 bases at J, with 14 bases between. There are 14 residues in the CDR3. CDR3 sequence (DNA): TGTGCCAGCAGTCGCCCGGGACCAGAAGAGACCCAGTACTTC. It translates to CASSRPGPEETQYF.

This chain joins TRBV7-2 and TRBJ2-2, with a tentative D call TRBD1 (5 bases). Per germline, CDR1 SGHTA and CDR2 FQGNSA. The CDR3 totals 15 residues. V dropped 4 bases and J dropped 7 bases, with 16 bases sitting between them. Here the CDR3 reads CASSSQALAVGELFF. The DNA for the CDR3 is TGTGCCAGCAGCTCACAGGCCCTTGCGGTCGGGGAGCTGTTTTTT.

The chain carries TRBV5-8 and TRBJ1-5, with unresolved D. The ends were cut back, 4 bases at V and 3 bases at J, with 5 bases in the middle. Germline values: CDR1 SGHTS, CDR2 YDEGEE. CDR3 length: 12 amino acids. DNA of the CDR3: TGTGCCAGCAGCACGGACAATCAGCCCCAGCATTTT. Translated, it gives CASSTDNQPQHF.